The source of this T cell receptor beta chain is a study of cytotoxic CD8 clonotypes in ibrutinib-treated CLL. For the study at large: Within the patient group, ten to twelve were relapsed/refractory and some 15 treatment-naive, and 17 were IGHV unmutated.

The V end lost 5 bases, the J end lost 2 bases, and 5 bases lay between the germline ends. The CDR3 runs to 12 residues. Germline CDR1 MNHEY, CDR2 SMNVEV (reference sequence). Findings and caveats of the study: Age-matched healthy donor levels were exceeded by baseline clonality, which tracked circulating CD8+ T-cell counts.

The data were produced by immunoSEQ multiplex PCR, yet TCRdb's version contains in-frame clones alone and is incomplete. Of some 170,000 clones in the sample, about 88% were seen once. On this clone itself: Its antigen is unknown.

The sequencing here drew on PBMCs, taken at disease progression, from a patient treated with ibrutinib. This chain links TRBV27 with TRBJ2-3; no reliable D call. This clonotype originated in a human donor with chronic lymphocytic leukemia. CDR3 DNA sequence: TGTGCCAGCAGTAGCTACACAGATACGCAGTATTTT. This gives the protein CASSSYTDTQYF.